This note documents a single TCR beta chain sequence. Sequencing relied on immunoSEQ assay v3.0, run at survey level. Sequencing was performed with immunoSEQ multiplex PCR; in TCRdb, only in-frame clones are kept and a portion is missing. The sample yields some 40,000 clones, 75% to 90% seen once. V lost 4 bases to trimming and J lost 5 bases, with 8 bases between them. The CDR3 runs to 13 residues. Per germline, CDR1 MNHEY and CDR2 SMNVEV (reference sequence). These data originate in a study of long-term antiretroviral therapy in people with HIV. This receptor was identified in a young man with HIV. The chain employs TRBV27 and TRBJ2-2; D gene unclear. This material consisted of unsorted PBMCs, taken 1.5 years after starting antiretroviral therapy. The CDR3 DNA sequence: TGTGCCAGCAGTTCCCCCGGGACCGGGGAGCTGTTTTTT. It yields the protein CASSSPGTGELFF.